The 8 T cell receptor beta chains reported below all come from one sample, sequenced in a study of T cells in Graves' hyperthyroidism and ophthalmopathy. Amplification of TCR beta CDR3 regions was performed using RNA transcripts as template. HTBI primers drove first-round RT-PCR of the TCR CDR3. TCRdb itself ran the multiplex PCR reads through MiXCR, one entry per CDR3 protein. Of 300,000 to 450,000 distinct CDR3 sequences listed, around a sixth are singletons. The sample comprised blood. All receptors come from a man aged 18 to 29 with Graves' ophthalmopathy.

Ten or more counts support this clonotype. V and J are TRBV7-6 and TRBJ2-3, with 7 positions matching TRBD2. The germline V gene has CDR1 SGHVS and CDR2 FNYEAQ. The J segment lost 3 bases and the V segment lost 2 bases, leaving 8 bases of the junction unmatched. This CDR3 comprises 16 residues. CDR3 in DNA: TGTGCCAGCAGCTTAAGAAGCGGGAAGGGTACAGATACGCAGTATTTT. Residues: CASSLRSGKGTDTQYF.

This clonotype came up many times. This chain joins TRBV5-8 and TRBJ1-1; no reliable D call. V gave up 5 bases and J gave up 11 bases, with 13 bases separating them. Germline V CDR1 and CDR2: SGHTS, YDEGEE. The CDR3 runs 11 residues. CDR3 in amino acids: CASRFTGWAFF. The CDR3 DNA reads as TGTGCCAGCAGATTTACGGGCTGGGCTTTCTTT. Full variable domain (rest looked up from reference TRBV5-8 and TRBJ1-1): EAGVTQSPTHLIKTRGQQATLRCSPISGHTSVYWYQQALGLGLQFLLWYDEGEERNRGNFPPRFSGRQFPNYSSELNVNALELEDSALYLCASRFTGWAFFGQGTRLTVV.

The rearrangement links TRBV29-1 to TRBJ2-5; 8 bases match TRBD2. The germline V gene has CDR1 SQVTM and CDR2 ANQGSEA. The V gene end was trimmed by 8 bases and the J gene end by 4 bases; junction bases not matched to a gene: 12. There are 14 residues in the CDR3. DNA for the CDR3: TGCAGCATCCAAAGGAGGCTAGCGGGAGAGACCCAGTACTTC. Its translation is CSIQRRLAGETQYF.

This clonotype was counted a few times. V is TRBV12-3 or TRBV12-4 and J is TRBJ1-4; D ambiguous. The CDR3 covers 12 residues. The V end was cut by 5 bases, the J end by 8 bases, with 9 bases between. Here the CDR3 DNA reads TGTGCCAGCAGTCCTATAGGGGAAAAACTGTTTTTT. It yields the protein CASSPIGEKLFF.

This chain links TRBV5-1 with TRBJ2-1, with 10 nucleotides matching TRBD2. CDR3 length equals 15 residues. CDR1 is SGHRS and CDR2 is YFSETQ in the germline V gene. The V segment lost 3 bases and the J segment 6 bases; nucleotides outside the gene matches: 6. The CDR3 sequence: CASSSTSGSPNEQFF. CDR3 nucleotides: TGCGCCAGCAGCTCGACTAGCGGGTCCCCCAATGAGCAGTTCTTC.

The V call is TRBV19, the J call TRBJ1-2; D is unclear. Per the germline V gene, CDR1 is LNHDA and CDR2 is SQIVND (reference sequence). CDR3 size: 13 residues. The V and J ends lost 7 bases and 2 bases respectively, with 11 bases between them. CDR3 loop: CASNTPTNYGYTF. For the CDR3, the DNA is TGTGCCAGTAATACACCTACCAACTATGGCTACACCTTC.

A note on this clonotype: A much larger clone is a single base away; this may be a read error. The chain links TRBV24-1 to TRBJ1-4; D call uncertain. V was pared by 4 bases and J by 5 bases, with 16 bases between. The germline V gene has CDR1 KGHDR and CDR2 SFDVKD. The CDR3 sequence is 16 residues long. The CDR3 coding sequence is TGTGCCACCAGTGACCGAGGCCTTAACGGGAATGAAAAACTGTTTTTT. Its protein product is CATSDRGLNGNEKLFF.

This clonotype was recorded many times. The rearrangement joins TRBV2 to TRBJ1-4; a weak D match, TRBD1 (5 bases). Germline values: CDR1 SNHLY, CDR2 FYNNEI. The V and J ends lost 3 bases and 2 bases respectively, with 10 bases between them. The CDR3 has 15 residues. CDR3 DNA sequence: TGTGCCAGCAGTGAGGGGGGTAACACTAATGAAAAACTGTTTTTT. It yields the protein CASSEGGNTNEKLFF.